What follows are 13 T cell receptor beta chains derived from one specimen sequenced in a study of cytomegalovirus exposure and HLA in healthy donors. A multiplex PCR was run with 60 Vbeta primers and 13 Jbeta primers. This table comes from immunoSEQ multiplex PCR, and its TCRdb copy is limited to in-frame clones, with some not included. The data contain around 100,000 clones, roughly three quarters of them singletons. The sample consisted of PBMCs. These receptors originate from a woman in her sixties in good health and CMV-seropositive.

The genes are TRBV18 and TRBJ1-5; 9 bases line up with TRBD1. This CDR3 region has 17 residues. Trimming removed 5 bases from V and 2 bases from J; junction bases left unmatched: 10. The germline CDR1 and CDR2 sequences are KGHSH and LQKENI. Here the CDR3 DNA reads TGTGCCAGCTCAACGCTACAGGGGGCCACGGGCAATCAGCCCCAGCATTTT. It specifies CASSTLQGATGNQPQHF.

The V gene is TRBV11-3, the J gene TRBJ2-3, with TRBD2 identical over 7 bases. Germline V gene lookup returns CDR1 SGHNT and CDR2 YENEEA. V was pared by 5 bases and J by 4 bases, with 9 bases of the junction left unmatched. The CDR3 has 15 amino acids. The CDR3 loop is CASSPGGSPADTQYF. The CDR3 region has the DNA TGTGCCAGCAGCCCCGGGGGGAGCCCAGCAGATACGCAGTATTTT.

A word on this clone: Germline is not matched at one junction end, which may reflect a read error. The chain employs TRBV7-2 and TRBJ1-2, with D maybe TRBD1 (6 bases). This CDR3 region has 14 residues. Germline values: CDR1 SGHTA, CDR2 FQGNSA. This CDR3 is CAGSLDRIAYGYTF. The CDR3 DNA is TGTGCCGGCAGCTTAGACAGGATCGCCTATGGCTACACCTTC.

The rearrangement joins TRBV9 to TRBJ2-1; D is ambiguous. Trimming stripped 4 bases from V and 5 bases from J, with 13 bases between. CDR3 length: 14 residues. Germline-derived CDR1 and CDR2 are SGDLS and YYNGEE. CDR3 in amino acids: CASSSQVGHNEQFF. The CDR3, as DNA: TGTGCCAGCAGCTCCCAGGTGGGCCACAATGAGCAGTTCTTC.

The gene calls are TRBV4-1 and TRBJ2-3, with D tentatively TRBD2 (5 bases). The germline V gene encodes CDR1 MGHRA and CDR2 YSYEKL. Trimming removed 0 bases at V and 3 bases at J, with 16 bases between. The CDR3 length is 17 residues. CDR3 nucleotides: TGCGCCAGCAGCCAAGATGGAGGCCGGCCGAATACAGATACGCAGTATTTT. It specifies CASSQDGGRPNTDTQYF.

The chain uses TRBV2 and TRBJ1-6, with a possible D match to TRBD1 (6 bases). With 8 bases removed from V and 7 bases from J, the gap between germline ends came to 12 bases. This CDR3 comprises 13 residues. Germline V lookup: CDR1 SNHLY, CDR2 FYNNEI. The CDR3 DNA follows: TGTGCCAGCGTGGGACAACTGAATTCACCCCTCCACTTT. It translates to CASVGQLNSPLHF.

This clone came up once. The V gene is TRBV21-1, the J gene TRBJ2-7; the table's D call of TRBD1 was not tested on the DNA. TRBV21-1 is a pseudogene. CDR3 length: 16 residues. DNA of the CDR3: TGTGCCAGCAGCTCCCCCCTAAGGACAGTCTCCTACGAGCAGTACTTC. This encodes CASSSPLRTVSYEQYF.

The chain links TRBV30 to TRBJ1-3; D may be TRBD1 (6 bases). Trimming pared 0 bases from V and 1 base from J, leaving 13 bases between. Germline V gene lookup returns CDR1 GTSNPN and CDR2 SVGIG (reference sequence). This CDR3 is 16 amino acids long. The CDR3 nucleotides read TGTGCCTGGAGTGTGACAGGCGAAGTGTCTGGAAACACCATATATTTT. It translates to CAWSVTGEVSGNTIYF.

The chain links TRBV10-1 to TRBJ2-5; D may be TRBD2 (5 bases). This CDR3 has 13 amino acids. Trimming removed 0 bases at V and 5 bases at J, with 7 bases between. Germline-derived CDR1 and CDR2 are WNHNN and SYGVQD (reference sequence). CDR3 nucleotides: TGCGCCAGCAGTGAGTCGGGAGATGAGACCCAGTACTTC. This encodes CASSESGDETQYF.

The chain recombines TRBV5-1 with TRBJ2-1; D remains ambiguous. Germline V CDR1 and CDR2: SGHRS, YFSETQ. The germline V and J ends were trimmed by 5 bases and 4 bases, with 10 bases remaining between them. The CDR3 runs 13 residues. CDR3 sequence (DNA): TGCGCCAGCAGGGCAGATACATACAATGAGCAGTTCTTC. Residues: CASRADTYNEQFF.

This chain links TRBV5-3 with TRBJ2-6, with D possibly TRBD1 on 6 matching bases. TRBV5-3 is an open reading frame whose function is uncertain. The CDR3 is 21 residues long. Trimming pared 4 bases from V and 0 bases from J, leaving 26 bases between. For the CDR3, the DNA is TGTGCCAGAAGCCACCCCCCCGGTGGCAGGGGCCGTTTCTCTGGGGCCAACGTCCTGACTTTC. Translation: CARSHPPGGRGRFSGANVLTF.

This clone was observed a handful of times. The genes are TRBV5-4 and TRBJ2-1; 8 bases are shared with TRBD2. V gave up 4 bases and J gave up 9 bases; unmatched junction bases: 15. CDR1 and CDR2 (germline): SGHNT, YYREEE (reference sequence). The CDR3 extends over 16 amino acids. CDR3 protein: CASSTRGSGTSSEQFF. CDR3 bases: TGTGCCAGCAGCACGCGGGGTAGCGGGACCTCTAGTGAGCAGTTCTTC.

The chain combines TRBV28 with TRBJ2-3, with 9 positions matching TRBD2. The trim removed 2 bases at V and 3 bases at J, leaving 6 bases unmatched. The CDR3 sequence is 16 residues long. Germline loops: CDR1 MDHEN, CDR2 SYDVKM. Written as DNA, the CDR3 is TGTGCCAGCAGTTTAAAACTAGCGGGTTTTACAGATACGCAGTATTTT. Encoded protein: CASSLKLAGFTDTQYF.